Listed here are 19 T cell receptor beta chains from one sample, sequenced in a study of beta chain features in type 1 diabetes (dated by TCRdb to 2016 to 2019). The library was obtained by the immunoSEQ multiplex PCR assay. The High Capacity cDNA Reverse Transcription Kit was used to reverse transcribe all of the isolated RNA, meaning that expressed TCRB transcripts were what got sequenced. TCRdb mirrors the immuneACCESS table, restricted to in-frame sequences. Some clones are absent from its copies; in checked studies, under half trace to an unresolved V gene, and the reason for the others is unknown. Here the sample has hundreds of thousands of clones; over 25% occur a single time. The top ten hold 0.065% of the sample. The sequenced material came from naive CD4+ T cells from blood. Reading the label with the study, this specimen's cell subset or site is: true naive CD4+ T cells. The origin of the receptors is a young man in good health.

This clone came up a few times. The chain recombines TRBV7-9 with TRBJ2-3; 13 bases fit TRBD2. The CDR3 extends over 17 amino acids. Germline loops: CDR1 SEHNR, CDR2 FQNEAQ (reference sequence). J gave up 1 base and V 4 bases, and 5 bases lay outside the gene matches. CDR3 coding DNA: TGTGCCAGCAGCTACGGACTAGCGGGAGACGGCACAGATACGCAGTATTTT. The encoded protein is CASSYGLAGDGTDTQYF.

This clone has a handful of counts. The chain uses TRBV14 and TRBJ2-7; D is uncertain. There are 14 residues in the CDR3. Germline V gene lookup returns CDR1 SGHDN and CDR2 FVKESK. V gave up 3 bases and J gave up 2 bases, with 11 bases separating them. This CDR3 reads CASSHSPGAYEQYF. The CDR3 DNA sequence: TGTGCCAGCAGCCATTCTCCGGGTGCCTACGAGCAGTACTTC. Full variable domain (rest looked up from reference TRBV14 and TRBJ2-7): EAGVTQFPSHSVIEKGQTVTLRCDPISGHDNLYWYRRVMGKEIKFLLHFVKESKQDESGMPNNRFLAERTGGTYSTLKVQPAELEDSGVYFCASSHSPGAYEQYFGPGTRLTVT.

This clone was counted only a few times. This chain joins TRBV29-1 and TRBJ1-5; TRBD1 is a possible D gene (5 bases). The germline gives CDR1 SQVTM, CDR2 ANQGSEA. Trimming left V 1 base short and J 4 bases short, with 8 bases between. The CDR3 spans 13 residues. As DNA, the CDR3 is TGCAGCGTTGAAGGGGGCCTGAATCAGCCCCAGCATTTT. This sequence encodes CSVEGGLNQPQHF.

CDR3 in amino acids: CASSWGRANYGYTF. The CDR3, as DNA: TGTGCCAGCAGTTGGGGGCGCGCAAACTATGGCTACACCTTC. V usage is TRBV28 and J usage is TRBJ1-2, with a tentative D call TRBD1 (6 bases). CDR3 length: 14 amino acids. Germline assignment: CDR1 MDHEN and CDR2 SYDVKM. V lost 4 bases, J lost 2 bases, and 11 bases lay in between.

This rearrangement joins TRBV4-3 to TRBJ2-3, with D unresolved. CDR1 LGHNA and CDR2 YSLEER come from the germline V gene. The ends were cut back, 1 base at V and 6 bases at J, with 8 bases in the middle. CDR3 length: 13 residues. The CDR3: CASSQGPGDTQYF. The CDR3 DNA follows: TGCGCCAGCAGCCAAGGGCCCGGGGATACGCAGTATTTT.

This sequence joins TRBV7-2 and TRBJ2-2, with no clear D. V was shortened by 3 bases and J by 16 bases, with 12 bases between the two germline ends. Per germline, CDR1 SGHTA and CDR2 FQGNSA. CDR3 length equals 11 residues. The CDR3 DNA follows: TGTGCCAGCAGCTTTGCAGGATCGACGTTTTTT. It codes for CASSFAGSTFF.

This clone has only a few counts. The V call is TRBV28, the J call TRBJ2-1, with D perhaps matching TRBD2 (6 bases). CDR3 length: 14 amino acids. Trimming removed 6 bases from V and 9 bases from J, with 18 bases in between. CDR1 and CDR2 from the germline V gene are MDHEN and SYDVKM. CDR3 nucleotides: TGTGCCAGCAGCCCCGGGGGATCGGCGGCTGAGCAGTTCTTC. It specifies CASSPGGSAAEQFF. Using reference TRBV28 and TRBJ2-1 for the parts outside the CDR3, the full variable domain is DVKVTQSSRYLVKRTGEKVFLECVQDMDHENMFWYRQDPGLGLRLIYFSYDVKMKEKGDIPEGYSVSREKKERFSLILESASTNQTSMYLCASSPGGSAAEQFFGPGTRLTVL.

The rearrangement uses TRBV4-1 and TRBJ2-3; 7 bases map to TRBD2. The CDR3 totals 14 residues. With V trimmed by 5 bases and J by 5 bases, 7 bases remained unmatched. CDR1 and CDR2 (germline): MGHRA, YSYEKL. DNA for the CDR3: TGCGCCAGCAGCTCACAGCGGGAAGGAGATACGCAGTATTTT. Its translation is CASSSQREGDTQYF.

The chain employs TRBV29-1 and TRBJ2-5; the D gene is possibly TRBD2 (5 bases). Per the germline V gene, CDR1 is SQVTM and CDR2 is ANQGSEA. The CDR3 has 15 residues. V was pared by 0 bases and J by 4 bases, with 15 bases between. The CDR3 region has the DNA TGCAGCGTTGAAGAATCGGGCGGGTCCGTAGAGACCCAGTACTTC. Protein product: CSVEESGGSVETQYF.

V usage is TRBV28 and J usage is TRBJ1-5, with D tentatively TRBD1 (6 bases). The CDR3 consists of 13 residues. V was pared by 6 bases and J by 5 bases, with 11 bases between. CDR1 MDHEN and CDR2 SYDVKM come from the germline V gene. The CDR3 spells CASSPGADQPQHF. The CDR3 DNA reads TGTGCCAGCAGCCCGGGGGCGGATCAGCCCCAGCATTTT.

The genes are TRBV30 and TRBJ2-5; TRBD1 matches at 9 bases. This CDR3 has 14 amino acids. The germline V gene encodes CDR1 GTSNPN and CDR2 SVGIG (reference sequence). Trimming cost V 2 bases and J 2 bases; bases outside gene matches: 3. Here the CDR3 reads CAWSSDRGQETQYF. The CDR3 DNA reads as TGTGCCTGGAGTTCGGACAGGGGACAAGAGACCCAGTACTTC.

J is TRBJ2-7 and V is TRBV5-4; 8 nucleotides line up with TRBD1. Germline CDR1 and CDR2: SGHNT and YYREEE (reference sequence). V was clipped by 6 bases and J by 2 bases; unmatched bases: 7. This CDR3 is built from 14 residues. Here the CDR3 DNA reads TGTGCCAGCACCACGACAGGGGCGACCTACGAGCAGTACTTC. This translates into CASTTTGATYEQYF.

Regarding this clone: This specimen includes other DNA sequences encoding the same CDR3. The chain is built from TRBV30 and TRBJ2-7; D is tentatively TRBD1 or TRBD2 (6 bases each). CDR1 and CDR2 from the germline V gene are GTSNPN and SVGIG (reference sequence). There are 13 residues in the CDR3. Trimming removed 0 bases at V and 5 bases at J, with 11 bases between. In nucleotides, the CDR3 is TGTGCCTGGAGTGTAATTCGGGGGCACGAGCAGTACTTC. It yields the protein CAWSVIRGHEQYF.

The rearrangement links TRBV4-3 to TRBJ2-3; 14 positions agree with TRBD2. This CDR3 has 17 amino acids. Germline-derived CDR1 and CDR2 are LGHNA and YSLEER. The ends lost 4 bases at V and 4 bases at J; junction bases unmatched: 7. This chain's CDR3 is CASSRATSGRAADTQYF. Here the CDR3 DNA reads TGCGCCAGCAGCCGGGCGACTAGCGGGAGGGCCGCAGATACGCAGTATTTT.

This clone turned up a few times. This chain uses TRBV5-1 with TRBJ2-1, with 12 bases lining up with TRBD2. The CDR3 totals 15 residues. The trim removed 2 bases at V and 10 bases at J, leaving 7 bases unmatched. Germline V gene sequence: CDR1 SGHRS, CDR2 YFSETQ. The chain's CDR3 is CASSLSSGRAHEQFF. In DNA, the CDR3 is TGCGCCAGCAGCTTATCTAGCGGGAGGGCCCACGAGCAGTTCTTC.

The sample holds one count of this clone. This chain connects TRBV9 to TRBJ2-3; no reliable D call. Germline assignment: CDR1 SGDLS and CDR2 YYNGEE. V was shortened by 4 bases and J by 5 bases, with 17 bases between the two germline ends. The CDR3 extends over 15 amino acids. CDR3 DNA: TGTGCCAGCAGCCCCCGGCTTTTGATGGTAGATACGCAGTATTTT. This encodes CASSPRLLMVDTQYF.

This CDR3 is CAWPDRIAKNIQYF. The CDR3 DNA follows: TGTGCCTGGCCCGACCGCATAGCCAAAAACATTCAGTACTTC. This chain connects TRBV30 to TRBJ2-4, with D unclear. V was trimmed by 5 bases and J by 0 bases, leaving 11 bases between them. Germline V gene data show CDR1 as GTSNPN and CDR2 as SVGIG (reference sequence). This CDR3 has 14 amino acids.

The V call is TRBV6-5, the J call TRBJ2-7; D is unresolved. CDR3 size: 11 residues. Germline values: CDR1 MNHEY, CDR2 SVGAGI. The V end lost 5 bases, the J end lost 0 bases, and 2 bases lay between the germline ends. This CDR3 is CASSTSYEQYF. The CDR3 DNA reads TGTGCCAGCAGTACCTCCTACGAGCAGTACTTC.

This clone appeared a few times. In nucleotides, the CDR3 is TGTGCCAGCAGCGGCGGGACAGGGGCCTTGGAGACCCAGTACTTC. Residues: CASSGGTGALETQYF. The chain employs TRBV9 and TRBJ2-5; 10 bases are shared with TRBD1. CDR3 length equals 15 residues. V trimming: 3 bases; J trimming: 5 bases; junction bases outside the gene matches: 7. CDR1 is SGDLS, CDR2 YYNGEE, per germline.